This T cell receptor (beta chain) comes out of a study of shared clonotypes between healthy human individuals. CDR1 and CDR2 (germline): SGHRS, YFSETQ. The CDR3 runs to 15 residues. V was pared by 0 bases and J by 9 bases, with 13 bases between. Clones were sequenced by immunoSEQ multiplex PCR, and TCRdb holds only the in-frame ones, with some missing. The sample has 2 million to 2.5 million clones; under 97% are singletons. The source material was naive CD4+ T cells sorted from blood. Subset noted: CD45RA+ positively selected. The source is a man younger than 35 in good health. The gene calls are TRBV5-1 and TRBJ1-6; D gene unclear. Here the CDR3 DNA reads TGCGCCAGCAGCTTGGATGCAGCGGTGGGTTCACCCCTCCACTTT. Protein sequence: CASSLDAAVGSPLHF.